This is a list of T cell receptor beta chains from one sample in a study of T cells in Graves' hyperthyroidism and ophthalmopathy. MiXCR, applied by TCRdb to the multiplex PCR reads, yields one record per CDR3 protein. The repertoire includes a few hundred thousand distinct CDR3 sequences, roughly 14% of them detected once, and approximately 7.4% sits in the top ten. Source material: blood. Receptors were obtained from a woman aged 25 to 39 with Graves' hyperthyroidism. The CDR3 runs from the conserved cysteine through the conserved F or W. D genes are given only for firm matches. Some rows have no size entry. The others give once, few or many, or a class for an expanded clone.

J gene: TRBJ2-7; CDR3 length: 11; D gene: -; clone size: many; V gene: TRBV27; CDR3 DNA: TGTGCCAGCAGTGTACAGGGGAGGCTGTACTTC; CDR3 protein: CASSVQGRLYF
J gene: TRBJ1-2; CDR3 length: 14; D gene: -; clone size: -; V gene: TRBV18; CDR3 DNA: TGTGCCAGCTCATCCCAGGGGCCTGTCTATGGCTACACCTTC; CDR3 protein: CASSSQGPVYGYTF
J gene: TRBJ1-1; CDR3 length: 14; D gene: TRBD1; clone size: many; V gene: TRBV28; CDR3 DNA: TGTGCCAGCAGGTCTACAGGGGGCTACGCTGAAGCTTTCTTT; CDR3 protein: CASRSTGGYAEAFF
J gene: TRBJ2-7; CDR3 length: 13; D gene: TRBD1; clone size: -; V gene: TRBV5-5; CDR3 DNA: TGTGCCAGCAGCTCCGGGACAGAGTACGAGCAGTACTTC; CDR3 protein: CASSSGTEYEQYF
J gene: TRBJ2-1; CDR3 length: 13; D gene: -; clone size: -; V gene: TRBV29-1; CDR3 DNA: TGCAGCGGGGGGACGGTCGGAAGACTTGAGCAGTTCTTC; CDR3 protein: CSGGTVGRLEQFF
J gene: TRBJ2-1; CDR3 length: 15; D gene: -; clone size: many; V gene: TRBV29-1; CDR3 DNA: TGCAGCGTTGAGGCAGGGTTAGTGATCGACAATGAGCAGTTCTTC; CDR3 protein: CSVEAGLVIDNEQFF
J gene: TRBJ2-3; CDR3 length: 17; D gene: TRBD2; clone size: many; V gene: TRBV3-1; CDR3 DNA: TGTGCCAGCAGCCAAGAGACTAGCGGGAGGGTAGGAGATACGCAGTATTTT; CDR3 protein: CASSQETSGRVGDTQYF
J gene: TRBJ2-1; CDR3 length: 15; D gene: -; clone size: -; V gene: TRBV19; CDR3 DNA: TGTGCCAGTAGTATGGGGATGAGCTCCTACAATGAGCAGTTCTTC; CDR3 protein: CASSMGMSSYNEQFF
J gene: TRBJ2-2; CDR3 length: 14; D gene: -; clone size: many; V gene: TRBV18; CDR3 DNA: TGTGCCACTCCCGGGACCGCGAACACCGGGGAGCTGTTTTTT; CDR3 protein: CATPGTANTGELFF
J gene: TRBJ2-2; CDR3 length: 14; D gene: -; clone size: -; V gene: TRBV9; CDR3 DNA: TGTGCCAGCCGGGGACCCGCGAACACCGGGGAGCTGTTTTTT; CDR3 protein: CASRGPANTGELFF
J gene: TRBJ2-1; CDR3 length: 19; D gene: TRBD2; clone size: -; V gene: TRBV9; CDR3 DNA: TGTGCCAGCAGCGTAGCATTACTAGCGTTACCCGGGGAAAACAATGAGCAGTTCTTC; CDR3 protein: CASSVALLALPGENNEQFF
J gene: TRBJ2-1; CDR3 length: 16; D gene: TRBD2; clone size: many; V gene: TRBV24-1; CDR3 DNA: TGTGCCACCAGCGGGACTAGCGGGAGGGGCGACAATGAGCAGTTCTTC; CDR3 protein: CATSGTSGRGDNEQFF
J gene: TRBJ2-1; CDR3 length: 15; D gene: TRBD2; clone size: many; V gene: TRBV20-1; CDR3 DNA: TGCAGTGCCGGCGAGGGACTAGCGATCTACAATGAGCAGTTCTTC; CDR3 protein: CSAGEGLAIYNEQFF
J gene: TRBJ2-7; CDR3 length: 15; D gene: TRBD1; clone size: many; V gene: TRBV2; CDR3 DNA: TGTGCCAGCAGTGAAAGGGGACAGGGGTCCTACGAGCAGTACTTC; CDR3 protein: CASSERGQGSYEQYF
J gene: TRBJ2-1; CDR3 length: 15; D gene: TRBD2; clone size: many; V gene: TRBV12-3/TRBV12-4; CDR3 DNA: TGTGCCAGCAGTACAGGACTAGGGTTTGACAATGAGCAGTTCTTC; CDR3 protein: CASSTGLGFDNEQFF
J gene: TRBJ2-2; CDR3 length: 15; D gene: TRBD2; clone size: few; V gene: TRBV20-1; CDR3 DNA: TGCAGTGCTAGAGATCCAGCGGGAGCCCTCGGGGAGCTGTTTTTT; CDR3 protein: CSARDPAGALGELFF
J gene: TRBJ2-3; CDR3 length: 16; D gene: TRBD2; clone size: many; V gene: TRBV11-3; CDR3 DNA: TGTGCCAGCAGCTTAGGCCTAGCGGGAGATTCAGATACGCAGTATTTT; CDR3 protein: CASSLGLAGDSDTQYF
J gene: TRBJ2-7; CDR3 length: 18; D gene: TRBD1; clone size: -; V gene: TRBV6-1; CDR3 DNA: TGTGCCAGCAGCCCATTAGGGGGACAGGCGATTCTTAGGTACGAGCAGTACTTC; CDR3 protein: CASSPLGGQAILRYEQYF
J gene: TRBJ1-5; CDR3 length: 13; D gene: -; clone size: many; V gene: TRBV20-1; CDR3 DNA: TGCAGTGCTAGAGGGGCTTCGGGGCAGCCCCAGCATTTT; CDR3 protein: CSARGASGQPQHF
J gene: TRBJ2-5; CDR3 length: 13; D gene: -; clone size: -; V gene: TRBV20-1; CDR3 DNA: -; CDR3 protein: CSAGEVASGSRYF
J gene: TRBJ1-2; CDR3 length: 13; D gene: TRBD1; clone size: -; V gene: TRBV12-3/TRBV12-4; CDR3 DNA: TGTGCCAGCAGGATGACAGGACAGGTTGGCTACACCTTC; CDR3 protein: CASRMTGQVGYTF
J gene: TRBJ2-1; CDR3 length: 13; D gene: TRBD1; clone size: many; V gene: TRBV20-1; CDR3 DNA: TGCAGTGCCCCATTATCAGGGGGACATGAGCAGTTCTTC; CDR3 protein: CSAPLSGGHEQFF
J gene: TRBJ2-1; CDR3 length: 18; D gene: -; clone size: -; V gene: TRBV4-1; CDR3 DNA: TGCGCCAGCAGCCAAGAGGAAATTAGGAGGGCCACCTACAATGAGCAGTTCTTC; CDR3 protein: CASSQEEIRRATYNEQFF
J gene: TRBJ1-2; CDR3 length: 14; D gene: TRBD1; clone size: many; V gene: TRBV6-5; CDR3 DNA: TGTGCCAGCAGTTACTCGGGGACAGACTATGGCTACACCTTC; CDR3 protein: CASSYSGTDYGYTF
J gene: TRBJ2-1; CDR3 length: 18; D gene: TRBD2; clone size: few; V gene: TRBV6-2/TRBV6-3; CDR3 DNA: TGTGCCAGCAGCCACGGGACTAGCGGGAGGGCCCTCTACAATGAGCAGTTCTTC; CDR3 protein: CASSHGTSGRALYNEQFF
J gene: TRBJ1-2; CDR3 length: 17; D gene: -; clone size: -; V gene: TRBV7-9; CDR3 DNA: TGTGCCAGCAGCCTCACTCCGACAGTCGGGACTAATTATGGCTACACCTTC; CDR3 protein: CASSLTPTVGTNYGYTF
J gene: TRBJ2-1; CDR3 length: 15; D gene: -; clone size: -; V gene: TRBV5-1; CDR3 DNA: TGCGCCAGCAGCCCCGGCGGGACCACCTACAATGAGCAGTTCTTC; CDR3 protein: CASSPGGTTYNEQFF
J gene: TRBJ2-3; CDR3 length: 16; D gene: TRBD2; clone size: few; V gene: TRBV9; CDR3 DNA: TGTGCCAGCAGCCTGACTAGCGGGAGAGACACAGATACGCAGTATTTT; CDR3 protein: CASSLTSGRDTDTQYF
J gene: TRBJ1-1; CDR3 length: 14; D gene: -; clone size: many; V gene: TRBV13; CDR3 DNA: TGTGCCAGCAGCTTAATTCGAGGAAGCACTGAAGCTTTCTTT; CDR3 protein: CASSLIRGSTEAFF
J gene: TRBJ1-5; CDR3 length: 16; D gene: TRBD1; clone size: -; V gene: TRBV4-2; CDR3 DNA: TGTGCCAGCAGCCCTACTCGACAGGGGAATAATCAGCCCCAGCATTTT; CDR3 protein: CASSPTRQGNNQPQHF
J gene: TRBJ2-7; CDR3 length: 13; D gene: -; clone size: -; V gene: TRBV5-1; CDR3 DNA: TGCGCCAGCAGCAGGGGCGCTTACTACGAGCAGTACTTC; CDR3 protein: CASSRGAYYEQYF
J gene: TRBJ1-1; CDR3 length: 17; D gene: TRBD1; clone size: -; V gene: TRBV4-1; CDR3 DNA: TGCGCCAGCAGCCAAGATCTTGCTGGACAGGGGTTAACTGAAGCTTTCTTT; CDR3 protein: CASSQDLAGQGLTEAFF
J gene: TRBJ2-5; CDR3 length: 17; D gene: TRBD2; clone size: many; V gene: TRBV20-1; CDR3 DNA: TGCAGTGCTAGTACTAGCGGGAGGTCACTCAACCAAGAGACCCAGTACTTC; CDR3 protein: CSASTSGRSLNQETQYF
J gene: TRBJ2-1; CDR3 length: 16; D gene: TRBD2; clone size: many; V gene: TRBV20-1; CDR3 DNA: TGCAGTGCTAGTCCGACTAGCGGGAGCCAATACAATGAGCAGTTCTTC; CDR3 protein: CSASPTSGSQYNEQFF
J gene: TRBJ1-2; CDR3 length: 14; D gene: -; clone size: -; V gene: TRBV19; CDR3 DNA: TGTGCCAGTAGTCCCACAGACACCAACTATGGCTACACCTTC; CDR3 protein: CASSPTDTNYGYTF
J gene: TRBJ2-7; CDR3 length: 16; D gene: -; clone size: many; V gene: TRBV6-2/TRBV6-3; CDR3 DNA: TGTGCCAGCACCTACCCCCGAGACAGAATCCCCCACGAGCAGTACTTC; CDR3 protein: CASTYPRDRIPHEQYF
J gene: TRBJ2-2; CDR3 length: 19; D gene: TRBD1; clone size: -; V gene: TRBV5-7; CDR3 DNA: TGTGCCAGCAGCAGGGGTGGCCTGGACAGGGTCCTTCACACCGGGGAGCTGTTTTTT; CDR3 protein: CASSRGGLDRVLHTGELFF
J gene: TRBJ1-2; CDR3 length: 13; D gene: -; clone size: -; V gene: TRBV12-3/TRBV12-4; CDR3 DNA: TGTGTCAGCATTCCACCCGGGGCGGGTGGCTACACCTTC; CDR3 protein: CVSIPPGAGGYTF
J gene: TRBJ1-6; CDR3 length: 16; D gene: -; clone size: few; V gene: TRBV3-1; CDR3 DNA: TGTGCCAGCAGCCAACGGGCACCCGCATATAATTCACCCCTCCACTTT; CDR3 protein: CASSQRAPAYNSPLHF
J gene: TRBJ2-5; CDR3 length: 16; D gene: TRBD2; clone size: -; V gene: TRBV3-1; CDR3 DNA: TGTGCCAGCAGCCCAGAAGGTAGCGGGAGCTGGAAGACCCAGTACTTC; CDR3 protein: CASSPEGSGSWKTQYF
J gene: TRBJ2-2; CDR3 length: 14; D gene: -; clone size: -; V gene: TRBV3-1; CDR3 DNA: TGTGCCAGCAGCCAAGGCCGGGGCACCGGGGAGCTGGTTTTT; CDR3 protein: CASSQGRGTGELVF
J gene: TRBJ2-7; CDR3 length: 15; D gene: TRBD2; clone size: many; V gene: TRBV5-1; CDR3 DNA: TGCGCCAGCAGCTTAAATAGCGGGAGAGCCCACGAGCAGTACTTC; CDR3 protein: CASSLNSGRAHEQYF
J gene: TRBJ2-3; CDR3 length: 16; D gene: TRBD2; clone size: few; V gene: TRBV5-8; CDR3 DNA: TGTGCCAGCAGTCATGAAGCGGGAGAAGGCACAGATACGCAGTATTTT; CDR3 protein: CASSHEAGEGTDTQYF
J gene: TRBJ2-3; CDR3 length: 14; D gene: -; clone size: many; V gene: TRBV7-3; CDR3 DNA: TGTGCCAGCAGGGAGACATCGAGCACAGATACGCAGTATTTT; CDR3 protein: CASRETSSTDTQYF
J gene: TRBJ2-7; CDR3 length: 16; D gene: TRBD1; clone size: -; V gene: TRBV18; CDR3 DNA: TGTGCCAGCTCACCAACCGGGACAGGGAGTCCTCACGAGCAGTACTTC; CDR3 protein: CASSPTGTGSPHEQYF
J gene: TRBJ2-1; CDR3 length: 12; D gene: -; clone size: -; V gene: TRBV18; CDR3 DNA: TGTGCCAGCTCACCTACGATGGGTGAGCAGTTCTTC; CDR3 protein: CASSPTMGEQFF
J gene: TRBJ2-3; CDR3 length: 14; D gene: -; clone size: -; V gene: TRBV29-1; CDR3 DNA: TGCAGCGTTGAGGACAGACCCAACACAGATACGCAGTATTTT; CDR3 protein: CSVEDRPNTDTQYF
J gene: TRBJ2-1; CDR3 length: 17; D gene: -; clone size: many; V gene: TRBV6-5; CDR3 DNA: TGTGCCAGCAGTTACTCGTACGGGAGCGGGTCCTACAATGAGCAGTTCTTC; CDR3 protein: CASSYSYGSGSYNEQFF
J gene: TRBJ2-2; CDR3 length: 17; D gene: TRBD1; clone size: -; V gene: TRBV12-3/TRBV12-4; CDR3 DNA: TGTGCCAGCAGTTTAAACTTTTGGGACAGGGGCACCGGGGAGCTGTTTTTT; CDR3 protein: CASSLNFWDRGTGELFF
J gene: TRBJ2-5; CDR3 length: 14; D gene: -; clone size: many; V gene: TRBV7-6; CDR3 DNA: TGTGCCAGCAGCCACCACAGGTACCAAGAGACCCAGTACTTC; CDR3 protein: CASSHHRYQETQYF
J gene: TRBJ2-7; CDR3 length: 12; D gene: TRBD1; clone size: many; V gene: TRBV7-9; CDR3 DNA: TGTGCCTCCTCCAGGACAGGGGACGAGCAGTACTTC; CDR3 protein: CASSRTGDEQYF
J gene: TRBJ1-1; CDR3 length: 15; D gene: TRBD1; clone size: few; V gene: TRBV5-5; CDR3 DNA: TGTGCCAGCAGAAGTTCGACAGGGGGGAATGCTGAAGCTTTCTTT; CDR3 protein: CASRSSTGGNAEAFF
J gene: TRBJ1-2; CDR3 length: 13; D gene: -; clone size: -; V gene: TRBV5-6; CDR3 DNA: TGTGCCAGCAGCTTGAACAGAAACTATGGCTACACCTTC; CDR3 protein: CASSLNRNYGYTF
J gene: TRBJ2-3; CDR3 length: 15; D gene: -; clone size: many; V gene: TRBV11-2; CDR3 DNA: TGTGCCAGCAGCCCCTTCGCCGAAAGCACAGATACGCAGTATTTT; CDR3 protein: CASSPFAESTDTQYF
J gene: TRBJ1-6; CDR3 length: 16; D gene: -; clone size: -; V gene: TRBV18; CDR3 DNA: TGTGCCAGCTCACCACCAAATGGGAACTATAATTCACCCCTCCACTTT; CDR3 protein: CASSPPNGNYNSPLHF
J gene: TRBJ2-1; CDR3 length: 11; D gene: -; clone size: many; V gene: TRBV30; CDR3 DNA: TGTGCCTGGACTACCCGGGTTGAGCAGTTCTTC; CDR3 protein: CAWTTRVEQFF
J gene: TRBJ2-7; CDR3 length: 15; D gene: -; clone size: once; V gene: TRBV12-3/TRBV12-4; CDR3 DNA: TGTGCCAGCAGTCTCTCGGGCCAAAACCCCTACGAGCAGTACTTC; CDR3 protein: CASSLSGQNPYEQYF
J gene: TRBJ2-6; CDR3 length: 13; D gene: -; clone size: -; V gene: TRBV20-1; CDR3 DNA: TGCAGTGCTCGACTCCCTGGGGCCAACGTCCTGACTTTC; CDR3 protein: CSARLPGANVLTF
J gene: TRBJ1-4; CDR3 length: 13; D gene: -; clone size: many; V gene: TRBV18; CDR3 DNA: TGTGCCAGCTCAAAAGACAGTGAGGAAAAACTGTTTTTT; CDR3 protein: CASSKDSEEKLFF
J gene: TRBJ2-1; CDR3 length: 13; D gene: -; clone size: -; V gene: TRBV12-3/TRBV12-4; CDR3 DNA: TGTGCCAGCAGTTTAGGGGGGTTCCATGAGCAGTTCTTC; CDR3 protein: CASSLGGFHEQFF